A single sample is the source of the 13 T cell receptor beta chains below, sequenced in a study of T-cell reconstitution after alpha-beta-depleted transplantation in children. TCRbeta library preparation incorporated unique molecular identifiers. TCRdb passed the PCR reads through MiXCR, listing each CDR3 protein once. Of approximately 510,000 distinct CDR3 sequences listed, about 18% are singletons. The sequences come from PBMCs from the stem cell graft donor, collected from the stem cell graft. The receptor set was obtained from a human donor who donated a stem cell graft to a child with acute lymphoblastic leukemia.

This clonotype appeared a few times. The rearrangement links TRBV4-1 to TRBJ2-7; D unresolved. Germline-derived CDR1 and CDR2 are MGHRA and YSYEKL. The CDR3 contains 11 residues. Trimming took off 3 bases at V and 7 bases at J, with 7 bases between the two ends. The CDR3 DNA reads as TGCGCCAGCAGCCAGGAGCTGGAGCAGTACTTC. This encodes CASSQELEQYF.

This clonotype appeared a few times. The rearrangement uses TRBV5-1 and TRBJ2-2; D uncertain. CDR1 and CDR2 (germline): SGHRS, YFSETQ. This CDR3 is 15 amino acids long. V was cut by 6 bases and J by 5 bases, with 17 bases left in between. The CDR3 protein is CASIPGEAWTGELFF. The DNA for the CDR3 is TGCGCCAGCATCCCTGGCGAGGCTTGGACCGGGGAGCTGTTTTTT.

This clonotype was found a few times. The chain joins TRBV5-1 to TRBJ2-5; 10 bases match TRBD1. The CDR3 covers 16 residues. The V gene's germline CDR1 is SGHRS and CDR2 YFSETQ. J gave up 5 bases and V 0 bases, and 7 bases lay outside the gene matches. CDR3 in amino acids: CASSLVAGTGAETQYF. CDR3 nucleotide sequence: TGCGCCAGCAGCTTGGTAGCGGGGACAGGGGCCGAGACCCAGTACTTC.

This clonotype showed up just a few times. This rearrangement joins TRBV20-1 to TRBJ1-5; D may be TRBD1 (6 bases). Germline values: CDR1 DFQATT, CDR2 SNEGSKA (reference sequence). This CDR3 comprises 16 residues. The V gene lost 6 bases and the J gene lost 3 bases, with 21 bases spanning the gap. DNA for the CDR3: TGCAGTGCACGACGGCGGGGCAGGGGTTTCAATCAGCCCCAGCATTTT. This gives the protein CSARRRGRGFNQPQHF.

J is TRBJ2-3 and V is TRBV5-1, with D uncertain. V lost 0 bases to trimming and J lost 4 bases, with 3 bases between them. There are 12 residues in the CDR3. Germline V gene lookup returns CDR1 SGHRS and CDR2 YFSETQ. The CDR3 is CASSLAPDTQYF. The CDR3 DNA sequence: TGCGCCAGCAGCTTGGCACCAGATACGCAGTATTTT.

The V and J genes are TRBV5-1 and TRBJ1-2, with 9 bases identical to TRBD1. The V segment lost 2 bases and the J segment 6 bases; nucleotides outside the gene matches: 5. Germline V gene lookup returns CDR1 SGHRS and CDR2 YFSETQ. The length of the CDR3 is 14 residues. The CDR3 spells CASSLQGALDGYTF. CDR3 DNA: TGCGCCAGCAGCTTACAGGGGGCGCTTGATGGCTACACCTTC.

The rearrangement joins TRBV4-1 to TRBJ2-1; D remains unclear. CDR3 length: 14 residues. CDR1 and CDR2 from the germline V gene are MGHRA and YSYEKL. V lost 2 bases to trimming and J lost 8 bases, with 13 bases between them. The CDR3 sequence: CASSQLIPGHEQFF. For the CDR3, the DNA is TGCGCCAGCAGCCAACTGATCCCCGGGCATGAGCAGTTCTTC.

V and J are TRBV20-1 and TRBJ2-7; D possibly corresponds to TRBD1 (5 bases). Trimming cost V 5 bases and J 0 bases, with 14 bases left between them. The germline V gene encodes CDR1 DFQATT and CDR2 SNEGSKA (reference sequence). There are 14 residues in the CDR3. The CDR3 DNA sequence: TGCAGTGCTTCCAGGGCGGCTAACTCCTACGAGCAGTACTTC. It translates to CSASRAANSYEQYF.

This clonotype was detected only a few times. The chain couples TRBV19 to TRBJ1-2, with D possibly TRBD1 on 5 matching bases. Trimming stripped 5 bases from V and 4 bases from J, with 20 bases between. CDR1 LNHDA and CDR2 SQIVND come from the germline V gene (reference sequence). This CDR3 contains 16 residues. The chain's CDR3 is CASSLSSRDSSYGYTF. For the CDR3, the DNA is TGTGCCAGTAGTCTCTCTTCCCGGGACTCCTCCTATGGCTACACCTTC.

This clonotype was detected only a few times. V is TRBV20-1 and J is TRBJ1-1; no clear D. This CDR3 is built from 12 residues. Deletions cut 5 bases from V and 3 bases from J, with 10 bases between. Germline CDR1 is DFQATT and CDR2 is SNEGSKA (reference sequence). The CDR3 DNA is TGCAGTGCTCGGGTCGAGGACACTGAAGCTTTCTTT. Residues: CSARVEDTEAFF.

This clonotype was found a few times. This chain links TRBV24-1 with TRBJ1-4; D is uncertain. Germline values: CDR1 KGHDR, CDR2 SFDVKD. Trimming stripped 7 bases from V and 7 bases from J, with 9 bases between. This CDR3 has 12 amino acids. The CDR3 sequence is CATSRIGEKLFF. The CDR3 coding sequence is TGTGCCACCAGCCGCATCGGTGAAAAACTGTTTTTT.

The table lists this clonotype with a few counts. V is TRBV20-1 and J is TRBJ2-7; D remains ambiguous. V was trimmed by 6 bases and J by 0 bases, leaving 9 bases between them. Germline V gene data show CDR1 as DFQATT and CDR2 as SNEGSKA (reference sequence). CDR3 length equals 12 residues. CDR3 sequence reads: CSARTYSYEQYF. As DNA, the CDR3 is TGCAGTGCGCGGACCTACTCCTACGAGCAGTACTTC.

A few counts support this clonotype. J is TRBJ1-4 and V is TRBV6-5; D is ambiguous. The V and J ends lost 6 bases and 12 bases respectively, with 20 bases between them. This CDR3 spans 14 amino acids. Looked up from germline, CDR1 is MNHEY and CDR2 is SVGAGI. CDR3 nucleotides: TGTGCCAGCAGCCCCTCAGTAACCGGGAAGGAACTGTTTTTT. It yields the protein CASSPSVTGKELFF.